The rows below give T cell receptor beta chains drawn from one sample of a study of PD-L1 blockade in urothelial cancer. Sequenced by immunoSEQ multiplex PCR; TCRdb stores in-frame clones only, minus some. Of 70,000 to 95,000 clones in the sample, about 90% were seen once. The sample consisted of PBMCs, taken around atezolizumab (anti-PD-L1) treatment. The receptors were gathered from a woman aged 80 or older with urothelial cancer. CDR3s include the opening cysteine and the closing phenylalanine or tryptophan. A D gene is named only where the DNA matches it firmly. Size is stated for part of the rows, as once, few or many counts, or as a class when the clone is expanded.

TRBJ2-3 | NA | NA | TRBV27 | 13 | CASSYLGTDTQYF | TGTGCCAGCAGTTATCTAGGCACAGATACGCAGTATTTT
TRBJ1-1 | NA | TRBD1 | TRBV27 | 13 | CASSPTGVTEAFF | TGTGCCAGCAGTCCGACAGGGGTGACTGAAGCTTTCTTT
TRBJ2-5 | NA | TRBD2 | TRBV25-1 | 14 | CASSPSGGGETQYF | TGTGCCAGCAGTCCCTCGGGGGGGGGAGAGACCCAGTACTTC
TRBJ2-2 | once | NA | TRBV9 | 17 | CASSGTVSPSNTGELFF | TGTGCCAGCAGCGGGACTGTCAGCCCCTCGAACACCGGGGAGCTGTTTTTT
TRBJ1-5 | once | NA | TRBV7-2 | 16 | CASSLSAGSRKQPQHF | TGTGCCAGCAGCTTATCGGCCGGGTCTAGGAAGCAGCCCCAGCATTTT
TRBJ2-3 | NA | TRBD1 | TRBV5-1 | 17 | CASKVGQGATWTDTQYF | TGCGCCAGCAAGGTTGGACAGGGGGCGACATGGACAGATACGCAGTATTTT
TRBJ2-1 | NA | TRBD2 | TRBV5-8 | 16 | CASSPPASGTYNEQFF | TGTGCCAGCAGCCCCCCGGCTAGCGGGACCTACAATGAGCAGTTCTTC
TRBJ2-1 | NA | TRBD2 | TRBV10-2 | 14 | CASSEGTSKNEQFF | TGCGCCAGCAGTGAGGGGACTAGCAAGAATGAGCAGTTCTTC
TRBJ1-1 | NA | NA | TRBV6-9 | 14 | CASSYICAAHEAFF | TGTGCCAGCAGTTATATTTGTGCGGCGCATGAAGCTTTCTTT
TRBJ2-7 | NA | NA | TRBV7-9 | 13 | CASSRLGSYEQYF | TGTGCCAGCAGCCGACTTGGTTCCTACGAGCAGTACTTC
TRBJ1-2 | NA | NA | TRBV7-3 | 15 | CASSLSRDLAYGYTF | TGTGCCAGCAGCTTATCCCGGGATTTAGCCTATGGCTACACCTTC
TRBJ1-2 | NA | NA | TRBV19 | 14 | CASSQGLGNYGYTF | TGTGCCAGTAGTCAGGGTCTTGGTAACTATGGCTACACCTTC
TRBJ2-1 | NA | TRBD2 | TRBV19 | 13 | CASSGTSLEEQFF | TGTGCCAGTAGCGGGACTAGCCTAGAAGAGCAGTTCTTC
TRBJ1-1 | NA | TRBD1 | TRBV29-1 | 15 | CSPRRDRESLTEAFF | TGCAGCCCCAGACGGGACAGGGAAAGTCTCACTGAAGCTTTCTTT
TRBJ2-1 | NA | NA | TRBV11-3 | 13 | CASSLALDNEQFF | TGTGCCAGCAGCTTGGCCTTGGACAATGAGCAGTTCTTC
TRBJ2-3 | NA | NA | TRBV6-1 | 17 | CASSAGFLAISTDTQYF | TGTGCCAGCAGTGCGGGTTTCCTAGCGATTAGCACAGATACGCAGTATTTT
TRBJ1-3 | NA | TRBD1 | TRBV5-1 | 14 | CASSFGTAGNTIYF | TGCGCCAGCAGCTTCGGGACAGCAGGAAACACCATATATTTT
TRBJ2-7 | NA | TRBD1 | TRBV18 | 16 | CASSPPGTGVSYEQYF | TGTGCCAGCTCACCGCCCGGGACAGGGGTATCCTACGAGCAGTACTTC
TRBJ2-3 | NA | NA | TRBV25-1 | 13 | CASSGQGTDTQYF | TGTGCCAGCAGTGGACAGGGCACAGATACGCAGTATTTT
TRBJ2-7 | NA | TRBD1 | TRBV7-8 | 15 | CASSPRQGGTYEQYF | TGTGCCAGCAGCCCGCGACAGGGGGGGACCTACGAGCAGTACTTC
TRBJ2-5 | NA | NA | TRBV4-1 | 15 | CASSQEDPGKETQYF | TGCGCCAGCAGCCAAGAAGACCCGGGGAAAGAGACCCAGTACTTC
TRBJ1-2 | NA | NA | TRBV15 | 14 | CATSRDRTDYGYTF | TGTGCCACCAGCAGAGATCGGACAGACTATGGCTACACCTTC
TRBJ2-6 | once | NA | TRBV5-1 | 17 | CASSRRVVPTGANVLTF | TGCGCCAGCTCGAGGAGGGTTGTTCCTACTGGGGCCAACGTCCTGACTTTC
TRBJ2-5 | NA | TRBD1 | TRBV5-1 | 16 | CASSQRNGQVQETQYF | TGCGCCAGCAGCCAGAGGAACGGACAGGTCCAAGAGACCCAGTACTTC
TRBJ2-3 | once | TRBD2 | TRBV10-1 | 15 | CASSETSGTTDTQYF | TGCGCCAGCAGTGAGACTAGCGGGACCACAGATACGCAGTATTTT
TRBJ1-2 | NA | NA | TRBV28 | 19 | CASSLKLAGTQLSFYGYTF | TGTGCCAGCAGTTTAAAATTAGCCGGGACACAACTCTCCTTCTATGGCTACACCTTC
TRBJ1-1 | NA | NA | TRBV5-6 | 16 | CASSSYSAGRTNEAFF | TGTGCCAGCAGCTCCTATTCGGCCGGGAGGACCAATGAAGCTTTCTTT
TRBJ1-1 | NA | NA | TRBV11-2 | 16 | CASSRHGGALNTEAFF | TGTGCCAGCAGCCGCCATGGGGGCGCCCTGAACACTGAAGCTTTCTTT
TRBJ2-3 | NA | TRBD2 | TRBV19 | 15 | CASKGLAVSTDTQYF | TGTGCCAGTAAGGGACTAGCGGTTAGCACAGATACGCAGTATTTT
TRBJ2-5 | NA | TRBD2 | TRBV7-8 | 15 | CASSPRSSGSGTQYF | TGTGCCAGCAGCCCCAGGTCTAGCGGGAGTGGGACCCAGTACTTC
TRBJ1-1 | NA | NA | TRBV5-4 | 14 | CASSGGTLNTEAFF | TGTGCCAGCAGCGGAGGGACTCTGAACACTGAAGCTTTCTTT
TRBJ2-7 | NA | TRBD1 | TRBV7-2 | 17 | CASSSVLPGQRSYEQYF | TGTGCCAGCAGCTCCGTACTACCGGGACAGCGATCCTACGAGCAGTACTTC
TRBJ2-7 | few | TRBD1 | TRBV5-1 | 14 | CASSTRGPADEQYF | TGCGCCAGCAGCACCAGGGGGCCAGCGGACGAGCAGTACTTC
TRBJ2-7 | NA | NA | TRBV11-2 | 15 | CASSLEAGMGYEQYF | TGTGCCAGCAGCTTAGAGGCAGGGATGGGGTACGAGCAGTACTTC
TRBJ2-7 | NA | TRBD2 | TRBV27 | 14 | CASSPAGGMYEQYF | TGTGCCAGCAGTCCAGCGGGAGGGATGTACGAGCAGTACTTC
TRBJ1-1 | few | NA | TRBV11-2 | 14 | CASSPATPGTEAFF | TGTGCCAGCAGTCCTGCGACCCCAGGGACTGAAGCTTTCTTT
TRBJ1-1 | once | NA | TRBV5-6 | 15 | CASSSSGTANTEAFF | TGTGCCAGCAGCTCGAGCGGGACGGCGAACACTGAAGCTTTCTTT
TRBJ1-2 | NA | TRBD1 | TRBV6-1 | 15 | CASGQGWVLTVGYTF | TGTGCCAGCGGACAGGGGTGGGTTCTAACTGTTGGCTACACCTTC
TRBJ2-5 | few | TRBD2 | TRBV7-3 | 15 | CASSLIAGNIETQYF | TGTGCCAGCAGCTTAATAGCGGGAAACATCGAGACCCAGTACTTC
TRBJ1-1 | NA | NA | TRBV2 | 15 | CASRDVGRAGTEAFF | TGTGCCAGCAGGGACGTTGGCAGAGCGGGGACTGAAGCTTTCTTT
TRBJ2-2 | NA | TRBD1 | TRBV18 | 16 | CASSPEGQGNTGELFF | TGTGCCAGCTCACCAGAGGGACAGGGAAACACCGGGGAGCTGTTTTTT
TRBJ1-5 | NA | TRBD1 | TRBV19 | 14 | CASEGTGGNQPQHF | TGTGCCAGTGAGGGGACAGGGGGAAATCAGCCCCAGCATTTT